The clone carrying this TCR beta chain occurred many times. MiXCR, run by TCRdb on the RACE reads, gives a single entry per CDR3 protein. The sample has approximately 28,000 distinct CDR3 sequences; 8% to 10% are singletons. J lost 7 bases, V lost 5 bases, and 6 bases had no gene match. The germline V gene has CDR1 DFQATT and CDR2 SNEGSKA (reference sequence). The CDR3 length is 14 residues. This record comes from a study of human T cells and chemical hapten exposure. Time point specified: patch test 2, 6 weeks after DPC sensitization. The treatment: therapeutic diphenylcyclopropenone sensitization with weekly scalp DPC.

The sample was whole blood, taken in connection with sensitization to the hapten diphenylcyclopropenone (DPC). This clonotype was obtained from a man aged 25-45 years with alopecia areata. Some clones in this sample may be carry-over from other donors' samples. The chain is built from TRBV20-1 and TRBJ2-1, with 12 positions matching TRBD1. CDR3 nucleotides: TGCAGTGCTCGGGACAGGGGGCCTCGAAATGAGCAGTTCTTC. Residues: CSARDRGPRNEQFF.